The 6 T cell receptor beta chains below all came from one sample that was sequenced in a study of cytomegalovirus exposure and HLA in healthy donors. 13 Jbeta primers and 60 Vbeta primers were used for the PCR. Repertoires were generated with immunoSEQ multiplex PCR, while TCRdb's copy carries only in-frame clones and drops some. This sample has around 100,000 clones, with 6.5% to 8% found just once. What was sequenced was PBMCs. The receptors shown here come from a man between 50 and 59 years old in good health and CMV-seronegative.

In regard to this clone: At one of its ends the junction is not consistent with the germline gene, which may arise from a read error. Additional DNA sequences in this sample encode the identical CDR3. The V call is TRBV7-9, the J call TRBJ1-6; a weak D match, TRBD1 (6 bases). CDR3 length equals 14 residues. Germline CDR1 and CDR2: SEHNR and FQNEAQ (reference sequence). The CDR3 nucleotides are TGTGCCAGCAGCTTAGGGACAGCGAATTCCCCCCTCCACTTT. Its translation: CASSLGTANSPLHF.

This chain links TRBV19 with TRBJ2-6; TRBD1 matches at 11 bases. Germline values: CDR1 LNHDA, CDR2 SQIVND (reference sequence). Trimming cost V 3 bases and J 1 base; bases outside gene matches: 2. This CDR3 spans 17 amino acids. CDR3 nucleotides: TGTGCCAGTAGTATCGGGACAGGGGGATCTGGGGCCAACGTCCTGACTTTC. Translation: CASSIGTGGSGANVLTF.

The chain has TRBV29-1 and TRBJ1-5; TRBD1 is a possible D gene (6 bases). CDR1 and CDR2 from the germline V gene are SQVTM and ANQGSEA. The CDR3 extends over 12 amino acids. Trimming shortened V by 6 bases and J by 10 bases, and 16 bases separated the two germline ends. The CDR3 loop reads CSVQGPQEPQHF. The CDR3 bases are TGCAGCGTACAGGGTCCCCAGGAACCCCAGCATTTT.

The chain carries TRBV5-1 and TRBJ2-5; 13 bases are shared with TRBD2. With V trimmed by 3 bases and J by 4 bases, 6 bases remained unmatched. Germline CDR1 is SGHRS and CDR2 is YFSETQ. CDR3 length equals 16 residues. The CDR3 spells CASSSGLAGRSETQYF. CDR3 DNA: TGCGCCAGCAGCTCGGGACTAGCGGGGAGGTCAGAGACCCAGTACTTC.

This clone was detected only a few times. V usage is TRBV28 and J usage is TRBJ1-5, with TRBD1 as a possible D gene (5 bases). The length of the CDR3 is 13 residues. Germline V gene data show CDR1 as MDHEN and CDR2 as SYDVKM. With 8 bases removed from V and 5 bases from J, the gap between germline ends came to 13 bases. CDR3 sequence: CASRNGGYQPQHF. In DNA form, the CDR3 reads TGTGCCAGCCGCAACGGGGGGTATCAGCCCCAGCATTTT. The complete variable domain, with remaining parts taken from reference TRBV28 and TRBJ1-5, reads DVKVTQSSRYLVKRTGEKVFLECVQDMDHENMFWYRQDPGLGLRLIYFSYDVKMKEKGDIPEGYSVSREKKERFSLILESASTNQTSMYLCASRNGGYQPQHFGDGTRLSIL.

This clone appeared a few times. The J gene is TRBJ1-2, the V gene TRBV10-3; 8 nucleotides line up with TRBD1. V was pared by 0 bases and J by 8 bases, with 11 bases of the junction left unmatched. This CDR3 is built from 16 residues. The V gene's germline CDR1 is ENHRY and CDR2 SYGVKD. The CDR3 loop reads CAISESTGRGLEGYTF. The CDR3 nucleotides are TGTGCCATCAGTGAGTCGACGGGCAGGGGGCTAGAAGGCTACACCTTC.